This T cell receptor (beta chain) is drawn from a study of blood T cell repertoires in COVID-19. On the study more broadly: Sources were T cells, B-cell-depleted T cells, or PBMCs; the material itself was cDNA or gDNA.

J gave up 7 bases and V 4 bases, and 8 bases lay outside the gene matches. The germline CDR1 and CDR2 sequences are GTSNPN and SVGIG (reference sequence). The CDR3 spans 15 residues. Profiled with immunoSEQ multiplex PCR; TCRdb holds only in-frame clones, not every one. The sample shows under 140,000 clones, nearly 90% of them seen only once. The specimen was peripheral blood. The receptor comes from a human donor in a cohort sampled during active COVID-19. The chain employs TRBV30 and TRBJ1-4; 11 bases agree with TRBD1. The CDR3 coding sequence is TGTGCCTGGAACCAAGGGACAGGGGGGGGTGAAAAACTGTTTTTT. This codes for CAWNQGTGGGEKLFF.